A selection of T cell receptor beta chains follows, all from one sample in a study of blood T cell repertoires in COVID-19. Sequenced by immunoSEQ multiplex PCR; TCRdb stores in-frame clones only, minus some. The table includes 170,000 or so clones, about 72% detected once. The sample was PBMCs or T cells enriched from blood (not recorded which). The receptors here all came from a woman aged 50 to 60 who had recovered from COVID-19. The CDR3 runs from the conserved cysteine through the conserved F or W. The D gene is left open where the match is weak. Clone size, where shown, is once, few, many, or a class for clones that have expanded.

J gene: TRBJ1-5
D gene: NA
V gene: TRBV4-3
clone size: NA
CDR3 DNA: TGCGCCAGCAGCCAAGATTCCTATAGCAATCAGCCCCAGCATTTT
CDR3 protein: CASSQDSYSNQPQHF

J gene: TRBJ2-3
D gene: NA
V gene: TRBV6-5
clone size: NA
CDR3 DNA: TGTGCCAGCAGTTCCGGAGATACGCAGTATTTT
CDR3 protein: CASSSGDTQYF

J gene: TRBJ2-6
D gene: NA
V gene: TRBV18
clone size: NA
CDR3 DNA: TGTGCCAGCTCAATTGGGGAGGCTGGGGCCAACGTCCTGACTTTC
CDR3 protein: CASSIGEAGANVLTF

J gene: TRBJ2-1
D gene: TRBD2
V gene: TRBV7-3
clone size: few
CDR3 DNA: TGTGCCAGCAGCTCTGGGACTAGCGGGTCCCATGAGCAGTTCTTC
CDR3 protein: CASSSGTSGSHEQFF

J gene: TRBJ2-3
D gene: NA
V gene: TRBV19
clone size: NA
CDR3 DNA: TGTGCCAGTAGTATAGGCAGGGGAACAGATACGCAGTATTTT
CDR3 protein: CASSIGRGTDTQYF

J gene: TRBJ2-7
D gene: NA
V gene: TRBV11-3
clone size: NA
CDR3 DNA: TGTGCCAGCACCCAGAGACAGAGCTCCTACGAGCAGTACTTC
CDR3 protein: CASTQRQSSYEQYF

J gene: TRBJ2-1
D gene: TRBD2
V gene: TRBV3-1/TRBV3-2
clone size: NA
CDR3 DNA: TGTGCCAGCAGCCCCCCTGGCGGGAGGGCCACCAATGAGCAGTTCTTC
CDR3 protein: CASSPPGGRATNEQFF

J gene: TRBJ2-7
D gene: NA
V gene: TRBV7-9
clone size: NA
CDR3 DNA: TGTGCCAGCAGAGCCGGGAGCCTATCCTACGAGCAGTACTTC
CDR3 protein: CASRAGSLSYEQYF

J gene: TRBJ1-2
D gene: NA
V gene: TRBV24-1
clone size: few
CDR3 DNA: TGTGCCACCAGTGACGGGGTAGGACGAGACGGCTACACCTTC
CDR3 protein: CATSDGVGRDGYTF

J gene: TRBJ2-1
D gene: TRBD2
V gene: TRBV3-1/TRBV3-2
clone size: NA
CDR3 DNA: TGTGCCAGCACGGGGCGGGAGGGCCAGAATGAGCAATTCTTC
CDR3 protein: CASTGREGQNEQFF

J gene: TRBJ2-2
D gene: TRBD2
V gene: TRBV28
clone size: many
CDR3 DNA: TGTGCCAGCAGATACCGAACGGGACTAGTTCAGAACACCGGGGAGCTGTTTTTT
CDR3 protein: CASRYRTGLVQNTGELFF

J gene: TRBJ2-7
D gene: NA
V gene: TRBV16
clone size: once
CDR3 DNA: TGTGCCAGCAGCCAATCGGCAGGGCTCTCCCACGAGCAGTACTTC
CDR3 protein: CASSQSAGLSHEQYF

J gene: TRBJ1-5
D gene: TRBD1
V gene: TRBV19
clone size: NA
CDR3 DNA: TGTGCCAGTAGTAGGGGACAGGTAAACAGCAATCAGCCCCAGCATTTT
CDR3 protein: CASSRGQVNSNQPQHF

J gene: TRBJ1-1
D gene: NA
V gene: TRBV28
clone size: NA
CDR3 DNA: TGTGCCAGCAGTATAGACCGGGACACCCGAGGAGCTTTCTTT
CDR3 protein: CASSIDRDTRGAFF

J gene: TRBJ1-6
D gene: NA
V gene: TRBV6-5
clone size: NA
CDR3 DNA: TGTGCCAGCAGTTATAGCTCCTATAATTCACCCCTCCACTTT
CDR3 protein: CASSYSSYNSPLHF

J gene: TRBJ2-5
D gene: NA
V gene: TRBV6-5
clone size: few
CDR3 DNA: TGTGCCAGCAATACCCCGAGAGAGACCCAGTACTTC
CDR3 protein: CASNTPRETQYF

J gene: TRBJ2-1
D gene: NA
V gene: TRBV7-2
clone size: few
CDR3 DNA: TGTGCCAGCAGCTCCGTCTCCTACAATGAGCAGTTCTTC
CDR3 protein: CASSSVSYNEQFF

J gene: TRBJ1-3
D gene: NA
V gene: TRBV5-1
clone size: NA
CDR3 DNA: TGCGCCAGCACCCTAAGTGGGAGGGCCTCTGGAAACACCATATATTTT
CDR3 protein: CASTLSGRASGNTIYF

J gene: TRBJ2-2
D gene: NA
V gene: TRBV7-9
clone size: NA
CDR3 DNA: TGTGCCAGCAGCCGACAGGGGAGGGTCACCGGGGAGCTGTTTTTT
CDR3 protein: CASSRQGRVTGELFF

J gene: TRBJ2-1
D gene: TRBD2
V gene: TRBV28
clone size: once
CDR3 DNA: TGTGCCAGCAGTTTGGGTAGCGGGGGGTCCTTTAGCTCCTACAATGAGCAGTTCTTC
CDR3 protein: CASSLGSGGSFSSYNEQFF

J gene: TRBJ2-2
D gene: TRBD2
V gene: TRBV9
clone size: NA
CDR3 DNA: TGTGCCAGCAGCGCGGGGACTAGCGGCGCCTGGGGGGAGCTGTTTTTT
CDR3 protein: CASSAGTSGAWGELFF

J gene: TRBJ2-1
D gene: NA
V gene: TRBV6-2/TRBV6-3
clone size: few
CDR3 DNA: TGTGCCAGCAGTATCACTCGTGGTCGTAATGAGCAGTTCTTC
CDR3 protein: CASSITRGRNEQFF

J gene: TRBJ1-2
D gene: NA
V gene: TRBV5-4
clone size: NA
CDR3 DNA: TGTGCCAGCAGCGCAGACAGCTTCTATGGCTACACCTTC
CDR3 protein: CASSADSFYGYTF

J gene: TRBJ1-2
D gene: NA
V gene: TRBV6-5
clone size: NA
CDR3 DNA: TGTGCCAGCAGTTACTCGGGTGACAGCGTTACCTATGGCTACACCTTC
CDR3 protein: CASSYSGDSVTYGYTF

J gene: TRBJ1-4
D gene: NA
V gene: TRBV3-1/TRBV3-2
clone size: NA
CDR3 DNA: TGTGCCAGCAGCCAACTTCGGGAAAAACTGTTTTTT
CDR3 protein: CASSQLREKLFF

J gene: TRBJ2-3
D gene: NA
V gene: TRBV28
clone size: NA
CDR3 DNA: TGTGCCAGCAGTTTAGGGCAGGTCGCAGATACGCAGTATTTT
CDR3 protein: CASSLGQVADTQYF

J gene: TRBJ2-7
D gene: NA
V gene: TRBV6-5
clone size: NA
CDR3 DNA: TGTGCCAGCAGGAGGGGGGGGAAGAGCTCCTACGAGCAGTACTTC
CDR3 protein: CASRRGGKSSYEQYF

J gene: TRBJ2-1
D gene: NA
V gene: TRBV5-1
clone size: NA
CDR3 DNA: TGCGCCAGCAGCTCACGAAACATAACAGGGAAGGGAATCAATGAGCAGTTCTTC
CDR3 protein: CASSSRNITGKGINEQFF

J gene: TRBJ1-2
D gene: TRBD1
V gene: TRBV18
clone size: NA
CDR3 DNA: TGTGCCAGCTCACCCTGGACAGGGGAATCCTATGGCTACACCTTC
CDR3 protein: CASSPWTGESYGYTF

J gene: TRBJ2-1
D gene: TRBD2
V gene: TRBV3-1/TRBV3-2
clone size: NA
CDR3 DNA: TGTGCCAGCAGCCGAGCGGGAGGCAATGAGCAGTTCTTC
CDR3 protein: CASSRAGGNEQFF

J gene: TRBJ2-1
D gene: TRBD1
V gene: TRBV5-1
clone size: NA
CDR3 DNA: TGCGCCAGCAGCTTTTCGACAGGGGACAATGAGCAGTTCTTC
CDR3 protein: CASSFSTGDNEQFF

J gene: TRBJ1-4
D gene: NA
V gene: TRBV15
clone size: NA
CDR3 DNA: TGTGCCACCAGCAGGAGGGGGATTAATGAAAAACTGTTTTTT
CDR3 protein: CATSRRGINEKLFF

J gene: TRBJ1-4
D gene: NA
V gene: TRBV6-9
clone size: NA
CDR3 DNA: TGTGCCAGCAGTTCAGGACGGACTTCTAATGAAAAACTGTTTTTT
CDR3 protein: CASSSGRTSNEKLFF

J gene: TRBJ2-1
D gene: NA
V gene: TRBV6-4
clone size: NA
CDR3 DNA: TGTGCCAGCAATGGACTTTCGGGCTCCTACAATGAGCAGTTCTTC
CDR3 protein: CASNGLSGSYNEQFF

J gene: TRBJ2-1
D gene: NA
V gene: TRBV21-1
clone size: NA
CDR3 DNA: TGTGCCAGCAGCAGTATAGCGGGGGAAAAACCCCCCCCACTGAATGAGCAGTTCTTC
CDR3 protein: CASSSIAGEKPPPLNEQFF

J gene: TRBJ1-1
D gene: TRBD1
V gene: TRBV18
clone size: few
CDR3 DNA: TGTGCCAGCTCGAGAAGTAGGACAGGGGGCACTGAAGCTTTCTTT
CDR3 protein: CASSRSRTGGTEAFF

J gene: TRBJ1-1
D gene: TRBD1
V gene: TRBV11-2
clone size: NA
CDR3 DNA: TGTGCCAGCAGCTTGCATAATCGACAGGGGGCCCCGAGGACTGAAGCTTTCTTT
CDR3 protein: CASSLHNRQGAPRTEAFF

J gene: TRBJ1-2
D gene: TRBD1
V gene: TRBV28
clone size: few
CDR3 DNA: TGTGCCAGCACCTGGGGCCTGGACAGGGGCTATGGCTACACCTTC
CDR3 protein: CASTWGLDRGYGYTF

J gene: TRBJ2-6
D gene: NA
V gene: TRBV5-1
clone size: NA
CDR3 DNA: TGCGCCAGCAGTCTGAGTTCTATTCCTGGGGCCAACGTCCTGACTTTC
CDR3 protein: CASSLSSIPGANVLTF

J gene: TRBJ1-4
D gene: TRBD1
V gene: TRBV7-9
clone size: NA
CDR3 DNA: TGTGCCAGCAGCGGCCAGACAGGGGGGCATGAAAAACTGTTTTTT
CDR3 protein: CASSGQTGGHEKLFF

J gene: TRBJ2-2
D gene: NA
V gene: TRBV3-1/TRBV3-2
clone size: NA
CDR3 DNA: TGTGCCAGCAGCCAAGTCGGGAAGGAGCTGTTTTTT
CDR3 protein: CASSQVGKELFF

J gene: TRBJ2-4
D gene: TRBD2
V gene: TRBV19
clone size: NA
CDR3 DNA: TGTGCCAGTAACACACCGGGACTAGCAGGGGGGGAGAAAAACATTCAGTACTTC
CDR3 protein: CASNTPGLAGGEKNIQYF

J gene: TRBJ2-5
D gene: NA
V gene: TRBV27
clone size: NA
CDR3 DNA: TGTGCCAGCAGTCCCCGCAGAGAGACCCAGTACTTC
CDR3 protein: CASSPRRETQYF

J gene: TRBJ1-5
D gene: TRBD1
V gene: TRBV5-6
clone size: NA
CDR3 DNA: TGTGCCAGCAGCTTGGGCCCGAGTTCGGGACAGCCGTTGGGGCCCCAGCATTTT
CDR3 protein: CASSLGPSSGQPLGPQHF

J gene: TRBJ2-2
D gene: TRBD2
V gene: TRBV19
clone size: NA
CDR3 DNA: TGTGCCAGTACCCAGCGGGGAGGTAGCGGGGATGCCGGGGAGCTGTTTTTT
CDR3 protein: CASTQRGGSGDAGELFF

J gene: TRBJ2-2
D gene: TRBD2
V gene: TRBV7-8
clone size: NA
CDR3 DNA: TGTGCCAGCAGCCCCTGGGAGGGCCGGGCCGGGGAGCTGTTTTTT
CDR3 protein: CASSPWEGRAGELFF

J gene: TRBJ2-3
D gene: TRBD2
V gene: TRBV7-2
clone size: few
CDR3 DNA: TGTGCCAGCAGCTTAATAGCGGGCGCTGGAGATACGCAGTATTTT
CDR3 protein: CASSLIAGAGDTQYF

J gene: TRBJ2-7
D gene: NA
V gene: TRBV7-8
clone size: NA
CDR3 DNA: TGTGCCAGCAGCTTAAAAGCAGCGACAGGGACTGACGAGCAGTACTTC
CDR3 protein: CASSLKAATGTDEQYF

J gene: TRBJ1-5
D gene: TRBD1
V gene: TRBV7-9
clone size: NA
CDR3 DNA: TGTGCCAGCAGCAAGGGACAGGGAAATCAGCCCCAGCATTTT
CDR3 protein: CASSKGQGNQPQHF